The source of this T cell receptor beta chain is a study of cytomegalovirus exposure and HLA in healthy donors. The PCR made use of 60 Vbeta and 13 Jbeta primers. The data were produced by immunoSEQ multiplex PCR, yet TCRdb's version contains in-frame clones alone and is incomplete. Seen here are some 97,000 clones, roughly 88% observed once, and the top ten hold approximately 1.2%. CDR3 length: 15 amino acids. CDR1 is MNHEY, CDR2 SMNVEV, per germline (reference sequence). V was cut by 7 bases and J by 4 bases, with 19 bases left in between. The sample consisted of PBMCs. This TCR came from a woman aged 18 to 35 in good health and CMV-seronegative. The chain carries TRBV27 and TRBJ1-2; no reliable D call. CDR3 protein: CASTSLGGSSYGYTF. CDR3 coding DNA: TGTGCCAGCACCTCCTTAGGAGGGAGTTCCTATGGCTACACCTTC.